A selection of T cell receptor beta chains follows, all from one sample in a study of cytomegalovirus exposure and HLA in healthy donors. The assay was immunoSEQ multiplex PCR, and TCRdb's table has in-frame clones only and misses some. The sample records 150,000 to 250,000 clones, 75% to 85% being singletons. What was sequenced was PBMCs. Every receptor here comes from a woman in her forties or fifties in good health and CMV-seronegative. Each CDR3 is given with its conserved first and last residue. Fields, in order: V gene, J gene, CDR3 protein.

>TRBV5-8|TRBJ1-5
CASSGQFNQPQHF
>TRBV2|TRBJ1-1
CASSRQGNTEAFF
>TRBV27|TRBJ1-5
CASSFRGDGQPQHF
>TRBV10-3|TRBJ1-3
CAISESMGQSASGNTIYF
>TRBV6-5|TRBJ1-6
CASRSRGTADSPLHF
>TRBV18|TRBJ2-2
CASSSSGSNTGELFF
>TRBV6-4|TRBJ2-2
CASSDRVGRGLAGELFF
>TRBV6-5|TRBJ2-5
CASSYSTVEGPETQYF
>TRBV19|TRBJ2-1
CASSIPPYNEQFF
>TRBV7-9|TRBJ2-3
CASSRGLAGTDTQYF
>TRBV10-3|TRBJ2-7
CAISPGGTGTSYEQYF
>TRBV28|TRBJ2-4
CALGDRAKNIQYF
>TRBV5-1|TRBJ1-2
CASSLTPTGENGYTF
>TRBV4-1|TRBJ2-3
CASSQEGQGLDTQYF
>TRBV28|TRBJ2-7
CASSFQQGYTTYEQYF
>TRBV5-1|TRBJ1-2
CASSRVAANYGYTF
>TRBV7-2|TRBJ2-7
CASSLVSQNEQYF
>TRBV27|TRBJ2-1
CASGLAGGGEQFF
>TRBV11-2|TRBJ1-5
CASSLDRGQPQHF
>TRBV29-1|TRBJ2-3
CSVEAGTTDTQYF
>TRBV2|TRBJ2-7
CASTNDRSSYEQYF
>TRBV30|TRBJ2-7
CAWAVNRPHEQYF
>TRBV5-1|TRBJ2-1
CASSPDQIRGNEQFF
>TRBV19|TRBJ1-1
CASSPGDRGQYTEAFF
>TRBV18|TRBJ1-4
CASSPTGANEKLFF
>TRBV28|TRBJ2-6
CASLTHLSGANVLTF
>TRBV5-1|TRBJ1-4
CASSAGQTNYRNEKLFF
>TRBV6-1|TRBJ1-1
CASSESRQGHTEAFF
>TRBV28|TRBJ1-3
CASRRFSGNTIYF
>TRBV9|TRBJ2-1
CASRGPGHQGNEQFF
>TRBV10-3|TRBJ1-1
CATAGQGNTEAFF
>TRBV7-9|TRBJ2-2
CASRPQGLANTGELFF
>TRBV7-9|TRBJ2-7
CASSRGKGVSSYEQYF
>TRBV18|TRBJ1-5
CASSPQSRYSNQPQHF
>TRBV5-1|TRBJ2-2
CASSLSATNTGELFF
>TRBV5-1|TRBJ2-3
CASTRQGTPSTDTQYF
>TRBV5-5|TRBJ2-2
CASSSRGVSTGELFF
>TRBV27|TRBJ2-7
CASSPTGTYEQYF
>TRBV7-9|TRBJ2-1
CASSLRGGVRDNEQFF
>TRBV2|TRBJ1-1
CASSSSGGANTEAFF
>TRBV15|TRBJ1-1
CATSRERGNTEAFF